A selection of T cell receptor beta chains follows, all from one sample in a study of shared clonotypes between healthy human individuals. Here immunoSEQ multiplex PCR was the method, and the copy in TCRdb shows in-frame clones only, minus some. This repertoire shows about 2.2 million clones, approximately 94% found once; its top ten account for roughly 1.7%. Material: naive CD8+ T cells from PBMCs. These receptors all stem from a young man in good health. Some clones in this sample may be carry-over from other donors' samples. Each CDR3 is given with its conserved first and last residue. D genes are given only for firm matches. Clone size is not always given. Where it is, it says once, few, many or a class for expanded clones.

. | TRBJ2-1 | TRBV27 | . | CASSLNEAVGTGDEQFF | TGTGCCAGCAGTTTAAACGAGGCGGTAGGGACTGGCGATGAGCAGTTCTTC
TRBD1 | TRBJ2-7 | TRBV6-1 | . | CASSVRQGTYEQYF | TGTGCCAGCAGTGTTCGACAGGGCACCTACGAGCAGTACTTC
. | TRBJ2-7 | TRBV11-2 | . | CASSPLGRGGEQYF | TGTGCCAGCAGCCCCCTGGGCAGGGGAGGCGAGCAGTACTTC
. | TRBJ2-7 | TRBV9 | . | CASSGGTDYEQYF | TGTGCCAGCAGCGGCGGAACGGACTACGAGCAGTACTTC
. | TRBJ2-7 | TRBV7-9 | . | CASSEGQGGEQYF | TGTGCCAGCAGCGAGGGACAAGGCGGCGAGCAGTACTTC
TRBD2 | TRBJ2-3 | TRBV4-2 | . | CASSQGTSGTSTDTQYF | TGTGCCAGCAGCCAAGGAACGAGCGGGACTAGCACAGATACGCAGTATTTT
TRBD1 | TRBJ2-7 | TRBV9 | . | CASSTGTGGYEQYF | TGTGCCAGCAGCACTGGGACAGGGGGATACGAGCAGTACTTC
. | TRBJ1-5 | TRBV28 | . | CASRVLSGGNQPQHF | TGTGCCAGCAGGGTCCTCTCAGGAGGGAACCAGCCCCAGCATTTT
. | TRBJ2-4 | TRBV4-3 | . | CASSQDRQGLNIQYF | TGCGCCAGCAGCCAAGATCGTCAGGGGTTAAACATTCAGTACTTC
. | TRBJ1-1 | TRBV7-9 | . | CASSPGGRTFF | TGTGCCAGCAGCCCGGGAGGTCGAACTTTCTTT
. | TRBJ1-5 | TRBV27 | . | CASSLGGGQPQHF | TGTGCCAGCAGTTTAGGGGGGGGCCAGCCCCAGCATTTT
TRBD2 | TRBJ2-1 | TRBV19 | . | CASSIASGRASYNEQFF | TGTGCCAGTAGTATCGCTAGCGGGAGGGCCTCCTACAATGAGCAGTTCTTC
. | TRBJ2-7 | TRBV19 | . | CASSIDRPSGVYEQYF | TGTGCCAGTAGTATAGATCGGCCTTCAGGGGTCTACGAGCAGTACTTC
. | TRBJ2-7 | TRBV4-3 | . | CASSRDSGLFSHEQYF | TGCGCCAGCAGCCGCGACTCCGGACTATTCTCACACGAGCAGTACTTC
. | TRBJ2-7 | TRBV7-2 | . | CASTVGRAAASYEQYF | TGTGCCAGCACAGTGGGGCGGGCAGCAGCCTCCTACGAGCAGTACTTC
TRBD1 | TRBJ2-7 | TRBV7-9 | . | CASRTGGDSYEQYF | TGTGCCAGCAGGACAGGGGGAGACTCCTACGAGCAGTACTTC
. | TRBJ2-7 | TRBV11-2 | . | CASSLEGGGAYRQYF | TGTGCCAGCAGCTTAGAAGGGGGGGGCGCATACCGGCAGTACTTC
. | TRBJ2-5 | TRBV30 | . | CAWKGLETQYF | TGTGCCTGGAAAGGTCTAGAGACCCAGTACTTC
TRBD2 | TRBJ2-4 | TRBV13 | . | CASSLASGVAKNIQYF | TGTGCCAGCAGCTTAGCTAGCGGGGTAGCCAAAAACATTCAGTACTTC
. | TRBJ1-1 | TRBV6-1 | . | CASSENADLNTEAFF | TGTGCCAGCAGTGAAAACGCGGATTTGAACACTGAAGCTTTCTTT
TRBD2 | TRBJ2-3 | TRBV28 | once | CASRAPGTSTDTQYF | TGTGCCAGCAGGGCCCCCGGGACTAGTACAGATACGCAGTATTTT
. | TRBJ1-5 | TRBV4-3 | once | CASSQRPGQPQHF | TGCGCCAGCAGCCAACGTCCGGGGCAGCCCCAGCATTTT
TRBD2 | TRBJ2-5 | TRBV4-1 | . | CASSQTGTSPETQYF | TGCGCCAGCAGCCAAACCGGGACTAGTCCCGAGACCCAGTACTTC
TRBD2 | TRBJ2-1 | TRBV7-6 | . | CASSWTSVNEQFF | TGTGCCAGCAGCTGGACTAGCGTCAATGAGCAGTTCTTC
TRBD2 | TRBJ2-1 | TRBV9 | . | CASTGTSGSDEQFF | TGTGCCAGCACTGGGACTAGCGGGAGCGATGAGCAGTTCTTC
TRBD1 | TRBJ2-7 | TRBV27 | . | CASSIRQGTTVLHEQYF | TGTGCCAGCAGCATTCGACAGGGGACGACTGTCCTCCACGAGCAGTACTTC
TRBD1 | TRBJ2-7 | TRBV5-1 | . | CASSLTGQDYEQYF | TGCGCCAGCAGCTTGACGGGACAGGACTACGAGCAGTACTTC
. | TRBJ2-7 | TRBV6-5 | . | CASRSTGEGYEQYF | TGTGCCAGCAGATCGACAGGGGAGGGCTACGAGCAGTACTTC
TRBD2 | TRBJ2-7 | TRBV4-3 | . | CASSQEWAGGPYEQYF | TGCGCCAGCAGCCAAGAGTGGGCGGGAGGGCCCTACGAGCAGTACTTC
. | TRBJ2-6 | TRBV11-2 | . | CASSHIRSGANVLTF | TGTGCCAGCAGCCACATCAGATCTGGGGCCAACGTCCTGACTTTC
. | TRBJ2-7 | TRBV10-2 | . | CASGTGSHEQYF | TGCGCCAGCGGTACAGGGTCCCACGAGCAGTACTTC
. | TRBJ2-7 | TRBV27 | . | CASSLSPRSYEQYF | TGTGCCAGCAGTTTATCGCCCAGATCCTACGAGCAGTACTTC
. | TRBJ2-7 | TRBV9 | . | CASSVTGSGMYEQYF | TGTGCCAGCAGCGTAACCGGGTCTGGGATGTACGAGCAGTACTTC
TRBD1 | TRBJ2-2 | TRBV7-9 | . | CASSLAQGAFTGELFF | TGTGCCAGCAGCTTAGCCCAGGGGGCTTTCACCGGGGAGCTGTTTTTT
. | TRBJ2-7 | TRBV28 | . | CASSFGQAGTYEQYF | TGTGCCAGCAGTTTTGGCCAGGCCGGGACCTACGAGCAGTACTTC
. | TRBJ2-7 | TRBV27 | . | CASSLGTTYEQYF | TGTGCCAGCAGTTTAGGAACAACTTACGAGCAGTACTTC
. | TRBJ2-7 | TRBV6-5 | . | CASSWGEPYEQYF | TGTGCCAGCAGTTGGGGAGAACCCTACGAGCAGTACTTC
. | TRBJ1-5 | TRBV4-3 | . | CASSPGQHHSNQPQHF | TGCGCCAGCAGCCCGGGACAACACCATAGCAATCAGCCCCAGCATTTT
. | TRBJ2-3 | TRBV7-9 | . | CAGYGQLSSTDTQYF | TGTGCCGGATACGGACAGCTTTCTAGCACAGATACGCAGTATTTT
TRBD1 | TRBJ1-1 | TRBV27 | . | CASSFGIVGTGDMNTEAFF | TGTGCCAGCAGTTTTGGTATTGTAGGGACAGGGGACATGAACACTGAAGCTTTCTTT
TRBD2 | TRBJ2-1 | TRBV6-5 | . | CASSALAPSYNEQFF | TGTGCCAGCAGTGCACTAGCGCCGTCCTACAATGAGCAGTTCTTC
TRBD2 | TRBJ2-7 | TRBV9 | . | CASSTGTSGTNDEQYF | TGTGCCAGCAGTACCGGGACTAGCGGGACTAACGACGAGCAGTACTTC
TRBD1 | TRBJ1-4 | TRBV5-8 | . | CASNSGTGIEKLFF | TGTGCCAGCAATTCCGGGACAGGAATTGAAAAACTGTTTTTT
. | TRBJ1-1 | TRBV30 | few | CAWWTGNTEAFF | TGTGCCTGGTGGACGGGGAACACTGAAGCTTTCTTT
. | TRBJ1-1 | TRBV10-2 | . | CASSERTTAMNTEAFF | TGCGCCAGCAGTGAGCGGACGACAGCCATGAACACTGAAGCTTTCTTT
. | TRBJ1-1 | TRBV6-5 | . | CASSFSQGGTEAFF | TGTGCCAGCAGTTTTTCACAGGGTGGAACTGAAGCTTTCTTT
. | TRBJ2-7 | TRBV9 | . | CASSVGRGFSYEQYF | TGTGCCAGCAGCGTAGGTAGAGGGTTCTCCTACGAGCAGTACTTC
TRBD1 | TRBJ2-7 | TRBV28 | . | CASMGQVYYEQYF | TGTGCCAGCATGGGACAGGTGTATTACGAGCAGTACTTC
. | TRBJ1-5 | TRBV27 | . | CASSSYGNQPQHF | TGTGCCAGCAGTTCCTATGGCAATCAGCCCCAGCATTTT
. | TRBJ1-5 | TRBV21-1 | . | CASSEGQGAQPQHF | TGTGCCAGCAGCGAAGGACAGGGTGCCCAGCCCCAGCATTTT
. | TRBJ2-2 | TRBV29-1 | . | CSVDPVDRGELFF | TGCAGCGTTGATCCGGTTGATAGGGGGGAGCTGTTTTTT
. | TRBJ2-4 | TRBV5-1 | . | CASSYTAAKNIQYF | TGCGCCAGCAGCTACACGGCGGCCAAAAACATTCAGTACTTC
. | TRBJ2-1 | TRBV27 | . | CASGVRDKTPNEQFF | TGTGCCAGCGGGGTGCGGGACAAAACTCCCAATGAGCAGTTCTTC
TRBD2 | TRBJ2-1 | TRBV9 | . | CASSARAGGSYNEQFF | TGTGCCAGCAGCGCTAGAGCGGGAGGATCATACAATGAGCAGTTCTTC
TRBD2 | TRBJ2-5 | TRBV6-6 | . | CASSYSGRVGETQYF | TGTGCCAGCAGTTATAGCGGGAGGGTCGGAGAGACCCAGTACTTC
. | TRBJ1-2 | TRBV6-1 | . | CASKRRETYGYTF | TGTGCCAGCAAGCGCAGAGAGACCTATGGCTACACCTTC
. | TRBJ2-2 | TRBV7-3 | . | CASSPSGWAAAGELFF | TGTGCCAGCAGCCCTTCAGGTTGGGCGGCCGCCGGGGAGCTGTTTTTT
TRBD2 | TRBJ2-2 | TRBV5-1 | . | CASSLGGLGELFF | TGCGCCAGCAGTCTGGGGGGACTAGGGGAGCTGTTTTTT
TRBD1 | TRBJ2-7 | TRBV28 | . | CASSWTGAYEQYF | TGTGCCAGCAGCTGGACAGGGGCCTACGAGCAGTACTTC